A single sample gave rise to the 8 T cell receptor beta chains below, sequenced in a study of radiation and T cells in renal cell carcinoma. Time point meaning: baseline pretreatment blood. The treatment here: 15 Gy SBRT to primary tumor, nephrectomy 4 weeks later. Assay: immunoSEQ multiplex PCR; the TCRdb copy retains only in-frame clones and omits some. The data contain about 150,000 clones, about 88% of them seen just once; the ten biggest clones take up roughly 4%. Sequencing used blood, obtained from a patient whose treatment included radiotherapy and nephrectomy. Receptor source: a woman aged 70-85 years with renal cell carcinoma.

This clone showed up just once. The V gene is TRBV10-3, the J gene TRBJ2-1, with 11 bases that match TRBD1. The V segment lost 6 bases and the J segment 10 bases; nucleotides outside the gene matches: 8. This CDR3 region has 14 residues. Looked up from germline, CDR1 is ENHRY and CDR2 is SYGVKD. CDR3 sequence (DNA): TGTGCCATCAGGCCGGACAGGGGGCAACGGGAGCAGTTCTTC. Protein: CAIRPDRGQREQFF.

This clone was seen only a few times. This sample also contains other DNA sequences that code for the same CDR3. This chain's CDR3 is CAWSVQSNQPQHF. The DNA for the CDR3 is TGTGCCTGGAGTGTACAAAGTAATCAGCCCCAGCATTTT. This chain links TRBV30 with TRBJ1-5, with no clear D. V shed 0 bases and J shed 4 bases, with 7 bases lying between them. The CDR3 sequence is 13 residues long. Germline V gene lookup returns CDR1 GTSNPN and CDR2 SVGIG (reference sequence).

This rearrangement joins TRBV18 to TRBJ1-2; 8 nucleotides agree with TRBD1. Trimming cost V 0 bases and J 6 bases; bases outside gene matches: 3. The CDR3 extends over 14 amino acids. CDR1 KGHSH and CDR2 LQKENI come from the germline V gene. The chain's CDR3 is CASSPPGTGDGYTF. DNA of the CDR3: TGTGCCAGCTCACCACCGGGGACAGGAGATGGCTACACCTTC.

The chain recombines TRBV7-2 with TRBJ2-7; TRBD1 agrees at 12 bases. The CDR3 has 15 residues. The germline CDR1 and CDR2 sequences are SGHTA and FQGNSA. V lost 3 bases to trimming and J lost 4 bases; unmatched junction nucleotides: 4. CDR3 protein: CASSFRDRGPYEQYF. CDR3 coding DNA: TGTGCCAGCAGCTTCAGGGACAGGGGGCCATACGAGCAGTACTTC.

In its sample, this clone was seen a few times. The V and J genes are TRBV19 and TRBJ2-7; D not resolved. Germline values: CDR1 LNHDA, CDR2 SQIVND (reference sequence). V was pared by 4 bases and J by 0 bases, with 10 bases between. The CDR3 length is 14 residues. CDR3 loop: CASSTSLSSYEQYF. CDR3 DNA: TGTGCCAGTAGTACATCGCTTAGCTCCTACGAGCAGTACTTC.

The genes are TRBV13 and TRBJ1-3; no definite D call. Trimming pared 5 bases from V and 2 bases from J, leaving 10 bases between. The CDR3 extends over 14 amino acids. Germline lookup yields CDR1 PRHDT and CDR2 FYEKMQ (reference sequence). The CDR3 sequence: CASSIRTAGNTIYF. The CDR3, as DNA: TGTGCCAGCAGCATAAGGACTGCTGGAAACACCATATATTTT.

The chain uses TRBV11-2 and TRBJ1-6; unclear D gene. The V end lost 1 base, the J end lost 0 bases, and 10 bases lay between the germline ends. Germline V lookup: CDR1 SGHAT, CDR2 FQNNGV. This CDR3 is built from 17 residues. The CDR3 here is CASSLGRSSSYNSPLHF. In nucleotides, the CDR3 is TGTGCCAGCAGCTTAGGCCGCTCCAGCTCCTATAATTCACCCCTCCACTTT.

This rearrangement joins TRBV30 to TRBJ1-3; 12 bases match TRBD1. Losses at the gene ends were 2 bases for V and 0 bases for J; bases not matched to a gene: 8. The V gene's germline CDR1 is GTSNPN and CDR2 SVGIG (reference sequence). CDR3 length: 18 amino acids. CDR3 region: CAWSPGTGGSLSGNTIYF. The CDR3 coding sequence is TGTGCCTGGAGTCCCGGGACAGGGGGCTCCCTCTCTGGAAACACCATATATTTT.